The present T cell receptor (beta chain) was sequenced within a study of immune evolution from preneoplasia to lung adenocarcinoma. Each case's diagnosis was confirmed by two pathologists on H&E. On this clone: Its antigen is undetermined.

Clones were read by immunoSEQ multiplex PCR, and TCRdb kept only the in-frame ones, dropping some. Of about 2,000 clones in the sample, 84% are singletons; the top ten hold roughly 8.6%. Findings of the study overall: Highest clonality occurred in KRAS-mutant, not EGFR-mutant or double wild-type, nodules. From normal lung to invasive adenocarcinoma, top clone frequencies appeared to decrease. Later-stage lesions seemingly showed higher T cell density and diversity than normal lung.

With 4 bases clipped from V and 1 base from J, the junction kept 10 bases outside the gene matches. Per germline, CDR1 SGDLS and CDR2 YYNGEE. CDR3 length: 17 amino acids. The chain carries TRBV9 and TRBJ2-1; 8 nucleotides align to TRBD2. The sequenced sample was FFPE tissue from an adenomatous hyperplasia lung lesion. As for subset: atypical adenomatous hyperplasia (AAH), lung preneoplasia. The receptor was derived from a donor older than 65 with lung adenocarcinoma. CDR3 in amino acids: CASSFNPGLESYNEQFF. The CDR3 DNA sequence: TGTGCCAGCAGCTTTAATCCGGGACTAGAATCCTACAATGAGCAGTTCTTC.